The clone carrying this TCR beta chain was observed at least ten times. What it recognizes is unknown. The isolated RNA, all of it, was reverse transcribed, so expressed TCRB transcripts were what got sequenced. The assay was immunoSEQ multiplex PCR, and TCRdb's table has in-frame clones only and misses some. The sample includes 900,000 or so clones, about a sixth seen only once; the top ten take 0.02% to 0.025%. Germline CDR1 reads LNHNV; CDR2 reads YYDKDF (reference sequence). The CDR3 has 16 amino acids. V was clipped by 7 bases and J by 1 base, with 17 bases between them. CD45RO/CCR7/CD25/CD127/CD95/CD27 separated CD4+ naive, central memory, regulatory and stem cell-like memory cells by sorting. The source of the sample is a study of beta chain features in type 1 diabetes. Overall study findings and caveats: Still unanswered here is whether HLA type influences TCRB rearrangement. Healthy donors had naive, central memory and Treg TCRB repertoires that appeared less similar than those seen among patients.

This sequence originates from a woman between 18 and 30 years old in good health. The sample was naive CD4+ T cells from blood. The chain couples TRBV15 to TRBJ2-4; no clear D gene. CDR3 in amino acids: CATNQTDGQAKNIQYF. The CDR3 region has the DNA TGTGCCACCAACCAGACGGACGGCCAGGCCAAAAACATTCAGTACTTC. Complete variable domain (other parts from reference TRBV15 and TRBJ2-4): DAMVIQNPRYQVTQFGKPVTLSCSQTLNHNVMYWYQQKSSQAPKLLFHYYDKDFNNEADTPDNFQSRRPNTSFCFLDIRSPGLGDTAMYLCATNQTDGQAKNIQYFGAGTRLSVL.